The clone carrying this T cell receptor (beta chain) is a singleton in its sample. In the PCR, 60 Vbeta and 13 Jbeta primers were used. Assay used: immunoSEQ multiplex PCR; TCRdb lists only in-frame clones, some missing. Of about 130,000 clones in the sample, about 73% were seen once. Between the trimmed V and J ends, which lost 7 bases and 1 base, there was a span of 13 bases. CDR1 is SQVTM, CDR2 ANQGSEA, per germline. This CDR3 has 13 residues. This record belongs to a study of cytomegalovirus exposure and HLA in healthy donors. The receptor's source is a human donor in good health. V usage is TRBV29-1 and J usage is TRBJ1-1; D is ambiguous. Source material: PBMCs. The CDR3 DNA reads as TGCAGCGGTGCGGTACGAGCGAACACTGAAGCTTTCTTT. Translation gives CSGAVRANTEAFF.